The 18 T cell receptor beta chains listed next were all sequenced from one sample in a study of early T cells in non-severe SARS-CoV-2 infection. TCRdb analysed the 5' RACE reads with MiXCR anew, one entry per CDR3 protein. The sample lists tens of thousands of distinct CDR3 sequences; around 8% were seen once. Sequenced input: whole blood. The receptor source for this set is an adult who was a healthcare worker with PCR-confirmed SARS-CoV-2 infection or an uninfected control (not recorded which).

V gene TRBV7-9 combines with J gene TRBJ1-2; possible D gene TRBD1, 5 bases. CDR1 and CDR2 (germline): SEHNR, FQNEAQ (reference sequence). The V gene lost 6 bases and the J gene lost 2 bases, with 13 bases spanning the gap. CDR3 length equals 14 residues. CDR3 sequence reads: CASRGTERNYGYTF. As DNA, the CDR3 is TGTGCCAGCAGAGGGACCGAGAGGAACTATGGCTACACCTTC. Supplemented by reference TRBV7-9 and TRBJ1-2, the full variable domain reads DTGVSQNPRHKITKRGQNVTFRCDPISEHNRLYWYRQTLGQGPEFLTYFQNEAQLEKSRLLSDRFSAERPKGSFSTLEIQRTEQGDSAMYLCASRGTERNYGYTFGSGTRLTVV.

This clonotype was recorded a few times. The genes are TRBV6-5 and TRBJ2-5; D gene unclear. Trimming cost V 6 bases and J 4 bases, with 18 bases left between them. This CDR3 has 15 residues. Germline-derived CDR1 and CDR2 are MNHEY and SVGAGI. The CDR3 region has the DNA TGTGCCAGCAGCCTCAGTTGGAGTGGCCGAGAGACCCAGTACTTC. It translates to CASSLSWSGRETQYF.

This clonotype came up many times. This chain connects TRBV15 to TRBJ1-3; no clear D. Germline V gives CDR1 LNHNV, CDR2 YYDKDF (reference sequence). V shed 0 bases and J shed 0 bases, with 15 bases lying between them. This CDR3 is built from 18 residues. This chain's CDR3 is CATSRDKDQIFSGNTIYF. The CDR3, as DNA: TGTGCCACCAGCAGAGATAAGGACCAAATATTCTCTGGAAACACCATATATTTT.

The sample holds many counts of this clonotype. The V and J genes are TRBV6-6 and TRBJ1-1, with D maybe TRBD1 (5 bases). The CDR3 is 13 residues long. The germline V gene encodes CDR1 MNHNY and CDR2 SVGAGI (reference sequence). V dropped 8 bases and J dropped 2 bases, with 12 bases sitting between them. The DNA for the CDR3 is TGTGCCAGCCAAAGGCAGGGAAACACTGAAGCTTTCTTT. Protein: CASQRQGNTEAFF.

CDR3 protein: CASSPPTSANEQFF. The CDR3, as DNA: TGTGCCAGCTCACCACCGACTAGCGCAAATGAGCAGTTCTTC. This sequence joins TRBV18 and TRBJ2-1; TRBD2 matches 8 bases. This CDR3 spans 14 amino acids. V dropped 0 bases and J dropped 7; count of bases not matched to a gene: 2. The germline CDR1 and CDR2 sequences are KGHSH and LQKENI.

This clonotype was detected only a few times. The J gene is TRBJ2-2, the V gene TRBV6-5; 7 bases agree with TRBD2. This CDR3 contains 16 residues. CDR1 and CDR2 (germline): MNHEY, SVGAGI. V was clipped by 0 bases and J by 4 bases; unmatched bases: 5. CDR3 DNA: TGTGCCAGCAGTTACTCATGGCGGGGGACCACCGGGGAGCTGTTTTTT. This encodes CASSYSWRGTTGELFF.

This clonotype was detected ten times or more. The V and J genes are TRBV19 and TRBJ2-4, with 9 bases lining up with TRBD1. CDR3 length: 16 residues. CDR1 is LNHDA, CDR2 SQIVND, per germline (reference sequence). Trimming removed 5 bases from V and 1 base from J; junction bases left unmatched: 6. In DNA form, the CDR3 reads TGTGCCAGTAGTCCCCGGACAGGGGAGGCCAAAAACATTCAGTACTTC. Translation: CASSPRTGEAKNIQYF.

This clonotype appeared many times. The rearrangement links TRBV6-1 to TRBJ2-5, with 9 bases that match TRBD1. This CDR3 has 13 residues. Germline values: CDR1 MNHNS, CDR2 SASEGT. Germline trimming cut 7 bases from V and 7 bases from J; bases unmatched to any gene: 7. The CDR3 protein is CASKGTGYGTQYF. The DNA of the CDR3 is TGTGCCAGCAAAGGGACAGGGTATGGGACCCAGTACTTC.

The gene calls are TRBV6-6 and TRBJ2-7; tentatively, D is TRBD2 (5 bases). CDR3 length: 15 amino acids. V lost 4 bases to trimming and J lost 4 bases, with 17 bases between them. Germline V gives CDR1 MNHNY, CDR2 SVGAGI (reference sequence). This CDR3 is CASSSRGSRSYEQYF. The DNA for the CDR3 is TGTGCCAGCAGTTCCCGGGGTAGTCGGTCATACGAGCAGTACTTC.

Only a few counts were recorded for this clonotype. The chain is built from TRBV7-2 and TRBJ1-3, with D possibly being TRBD1 (5 bases). The CDR3 is made up of 16 amino acids. CDR1 is SGHTA, CDR2 FQGNSA, per germline. The V gene lost 1 base and the J gene lost 3 bases, with 13 bases spanning the gap. CDR3: CASSLVSAGSGNTIYF. CDR3 DNA: TGTGCCAGCAGCTTAGTTTCCGCAGGGAGTGGAAACACCATATATTTT.

The chain recombines TRBV10-3 with TRBJ2-3; D remains unclear. The CDR3 is made up of 11 amino acids. Germline CDR1 is ENHRY and CDR2 is SYGVKD. V gave up 6 bases and J gave up 5 bases, with 6 bases separating them. The CDR3 DNA reads TGTGCCATCAGCCCAGGAGATACGCAGTATTTT. This codes for CAISPGDTQYF.

This clonotype was counted at least ten times. This chain uses TRBV20-1 with TRBJ1-1, with 7 bases lining up with TRBD1. Unmatched junction bases numbered 5, after V lost 7 bases and J lost 0 bases. This CDR3 is 13 amino acids long. Per the germline V gene, CDR1 is DFQATT and CDR2 is SNEGSKA (reference sequence). Here the CDR3 reads CSVEQGMNTEAFF. The CDR3 bases are TGCAGTGTCGAACAGGGGATGAACACTGAAGCTTTCTTT.

This clonotype came up a few times. The rearrangement uses TRBV6-2 or TRBV6-3 and TRBJ2-7, with 11 nucleotides matching TRBD2. V lost 4 bases, J lost 2 bases, and 7 bases stayed unmatched. This CDR3 comprises 16 residues. Germline lookup yields CDR1 MNHEY and CDR2 SVGEGT. The CDR3 DNA is TGTGCCAGCAGTTCCCCGAGACTAGCGGGAACCTACGAGCAGTACTTC. This encodes CASSSPRLAGTYEQYF.

This clonotype was detected many times. This chain joins TRBV6-2 or TRBV6-3 and TRBJ2-1, with TRBD2 matching 9 bases. The CDR3 runs to 12 residues. V lost 4 bases to trimming and J lost 15 bases; unmatched junction nucleotides: 7. The V gene's germline CDR1 is MNHEY and CDR2 SVGEGT. CDR3 DNA sequence: TGTGCCAGCAGTTTTGCGGGAGGGCCCCCGTTCTTC. This codes for CASSFAGGPPFF.

The V gene is TRBV29-1, the J gene TRBJ2-3; 8 bases align to TRBD2. There are 14 residues in the CDR3. The junction had 7 bases not matched to a gene; V was cut back by 4 bases and J by 4 bases. Germline CDR1 reads SQVTM; CDR2 reads ANQGSEA. DNA of the CDR3: TGCAGCGTTGTTCCTAGCGGGCGGGCAGATACGCAGTATTTT. It yields the protein CSVVPSGRADTQYF.

This clonotype was observed a few times. The chain is built from TRBV5-1 and TRBJ1-2; possibly TRBD1 for D (5 bases). From germline, CDR1 is SGHRS and CDR2 YFSETQ. V lost 0 bases and J lost 1, with 22 bases in between. This CDR3 region has 19 residues. The CDR3 is CASSLAGGRANTINYGYTF. In DNA, the CDR3 is TGCGCCAGCAGCTTGGCAGGCGGCAGGGCGAATACCATTAACTATGGCTACACCTTC.

This clonotype was counted between two and nine times. This chain connects TRBV7-3 to TRBJ2-3, with D unclear. V lost 0 bases to trimming and J lost 5 bases, with 12 bases between them. Per the germline V gene, CDR1 is SGHTA and CDR2 is FQGTGA. This CDR3 spans 15 amino acids. The CDR3 DNA reads as TGTGCCAGCAGCTTAACGTTAAGGCCTGTAGATACGCAGTATTTT. This codes for CASSLTLRPVDTQYF.

This clonotype has a count of ten or more. The chain links TRBV7-6 to TRBJ1-3; maybe TRBD1 (6 bases). The germline gives CDR1 SGHVS, CDR2 FNYEAQ. Deletions cut 5 bases from V and 3 bases from J, with 20 bases between. The length of the CDR3 is 17 residues. The CDR3 here is CASSPSSRGAFGNTIYF. The CDR3 coding sequence is TGTGCCAGCAGCCCCAGCTCTCGGGGGGCGTTTGGAAACACCATATATTTT.